This TCR beta chain derives from a study of T cell responses to AZD1222 COVID-19 vaccine. Study background: Pooled in the analysis were second doses at about 4 or about 12 weeks. The study, taken as a whole, reports: Spike-spanning, vaccine-associated CD4 TCRs were dominant at 160-218 and 743-854. White British people made up most donors, females outnumbered males, and clonal diversity was possibly underestimated.

The germline V and J ends were trimmed by 5 bases and 6 bases, with 16 bases remaining between them. The CDR3 has 14 residues. Germline V gene lookup returns CDR1 LGHDT and CDR2 YNNKEL (reference sequence). The protocol was immunoSEQ multiplex PCR, while the TCRdb copy is restricted to in-frame clones and leaves out a portion. In the table there are 100,000 or so clones, roughly 85% of which are singletons. As to this clone: No antigen is known for it.

The chain uses TRBV3-1 (or the pseudogene TRBV3-2) and TRBJ1-2; D unclear. The sample here was peripheral blood, taken on day 0 of AZD1222 vaccination. This clonotype was sampled from an adult in good health. CDR3 residues: CASSAGHVGNGYTF. The CDR3 DNA reads TGTGCCAGCAGCGCGGGCCATGTCGGGAATGGCTACACCTTC.